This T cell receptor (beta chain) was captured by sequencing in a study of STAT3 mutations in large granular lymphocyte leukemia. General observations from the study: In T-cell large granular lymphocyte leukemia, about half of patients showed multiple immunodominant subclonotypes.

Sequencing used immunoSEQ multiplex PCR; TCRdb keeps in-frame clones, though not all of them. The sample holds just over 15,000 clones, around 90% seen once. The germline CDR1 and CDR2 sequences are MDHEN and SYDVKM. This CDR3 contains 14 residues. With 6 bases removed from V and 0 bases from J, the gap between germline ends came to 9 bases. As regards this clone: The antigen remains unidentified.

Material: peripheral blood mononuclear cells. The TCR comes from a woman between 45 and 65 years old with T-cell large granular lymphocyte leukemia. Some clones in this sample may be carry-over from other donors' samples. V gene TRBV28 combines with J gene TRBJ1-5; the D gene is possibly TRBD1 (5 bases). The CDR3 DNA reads TGTGCCAGCAGGACAGAATATAGCAATCAGCCCCAGCATTTT. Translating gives CASRTEYSNQPQHF. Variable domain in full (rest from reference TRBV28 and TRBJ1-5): DVKVTQSSRYLVKRTGEKVFLECVQDMDHENMFWYRQDPGLGLRLIYFSYDVKMKEKGDIPEGYSVSREKKERFSLILESASTNQTSMYLCASRTEYSNQPQHFGDGTRLSIL.